The present entry profiles one TCR beta chain with its context. The CDR3 length is 14 residues. V lost 7 bases to trimming and J lost 5 bases, with 17 bases between them. CDR1 is SNHLY, CDR2 FYNNEI, per germline. Thawed, overnight-rested PBMC were stained with GMM-loaded CD1B tetramer, viability dye and anti-CD3, then sorted. The CD1B tetramers carried C32 glucose monomycolate purified from Rhodococcus equi. Tetramer-sorted PBMC had been CD14 monocyte-depleted before freezing. Each donor contributed 95,000 to 100,000 sorted tetramer-negative cells. Produced via immunoSEQ multiplex PCR; TCRdb's table is partial and in-frame only. Of about 54,000 clones detected, roughly 90% appear once; the ten largest clones hold 20% to 25%. The data were taken from a study of T cells in tuberculosis. Study information: Sequenced TCRs come from CD1B-GMM tetramer-binding T cells.

Whole-study results and caveats: The stringent gate may have excluded weak CD1B-GMM tetramer binders.

The sequencing sample was made of CD1b-GMM tetramer-negative cells sorted from PBMCs. The receptor comes from an adult woman with latent tuberculosis. The V and J genes are TRBV2 and TRBJ1-1; perhaps TRBD1 as D (5 bases). CDR3 in amino acids: CASTYPGEGTEAFF. The CDR3 DNA sequence: TGTGCCAGCACCTACCCGGGGGAGGGGACTGAAGCTTTCTTT.